The text below deals with one T cell receptor (beta chain). Antigen: not known. Germline CDR1 reads LNHDA; CDR2 reads SQIVND (reference sequence). The CDR3 loop spans 17 amino acids. The authors prepared UMI-labeled TRB cDNA libraries by 5' RACE. For each CDR3 protein, TCRdb gives one entry from its re-call of the 5' RACE reads, without DNA. Its listing shows over 150,000 distinct CDR3 sequences. The data belong to a study of CXCR3-negative and CXCR3-positive naive CD8 T cells. General observations from the study: The study found more hydrophobic TRB CDR3s in CXCR3-positive naive cells than in CXCR3-negative naive cells.

The TCR comes from a human donor in good health. Some clones in this sample may be carry-over from other donors' samples. The V call is TRBV19, the J call TRBJ2-1; the D call of TRBD1 rests on TCRdb alone, since no DNA is present to check it. Sequenced sample: naive CXCR3+ CD8+ T cells from blood. Subset given: CD45RO-CCR7+CD27+CD95- naive CD8+ T cells expressing CXCR3 (TNR3+). The CDR3: CASSIWVGRLSEEEQFF.